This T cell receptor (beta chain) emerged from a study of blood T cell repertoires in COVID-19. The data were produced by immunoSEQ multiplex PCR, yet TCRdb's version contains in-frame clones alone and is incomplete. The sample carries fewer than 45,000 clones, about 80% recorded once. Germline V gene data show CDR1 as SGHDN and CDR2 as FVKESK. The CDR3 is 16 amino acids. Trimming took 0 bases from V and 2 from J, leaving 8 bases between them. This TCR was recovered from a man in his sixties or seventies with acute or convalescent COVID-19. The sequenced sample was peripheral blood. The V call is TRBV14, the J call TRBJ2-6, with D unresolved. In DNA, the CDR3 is TGTGCCAGCAGCCAAGAACTCGGTACTGGGGCCAACGTCCTGACTTTC. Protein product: CASSQELGTGANVLTF. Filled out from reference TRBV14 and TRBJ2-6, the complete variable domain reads EAGVTQFPSHSVIEKGQTVTLRCDPISGHDNLYWYRRVMGKEIKFLLHFVKESKQDESGMPNNRFLAERTGGTYSTLKVQPAELEDSGVYFCASSQELGTGANVLTFGAGSRLTVL.